The clone carrying this T cell receptor (beta chain) was counted a few times. TCRdb independently ran MiXCR on the PCR reads; one entry per CDR3 protein. Of around 470,000 distinct CDR3 sequences in the sample, around 23% are singletons; the top ten hold around 0.79%. This entry comes from a study of molecular identifiers for immune sequencing clone quantification. Using a CD8+CD4-CCR7+CD45RA+ phenotype, naive CD8 T cells were sorted. The V gene's germline CDR1 is MDHEN and CDR2 SYDVKM. Trimming at V came to 6 bases and at J to 7 bases, leaving 11 bases not matched to a gene. The CDR3 spans 14 residues.

Sequences were obtained from naive CD8+ T cells from blood, with Jurkat cell RNA spiked in. The subset is: FACS-sorted CD8+CD4-CCR7+CD45RA+ naive T cells. This sequence joins TRBV28 and TRBJ2-5, with TRBD1 identical over 7 bases. This TCR was recovered from a human donor in good health. Some libraries in this study had Jurkat cell RNA spiked in. The CDR3 DNA sequence: TGTGCCAGCAGCCGGGCAGGGGGATCAGGGACCCAGTACTTC. Amino acid sequence: CASSRAGGSGTQYF.